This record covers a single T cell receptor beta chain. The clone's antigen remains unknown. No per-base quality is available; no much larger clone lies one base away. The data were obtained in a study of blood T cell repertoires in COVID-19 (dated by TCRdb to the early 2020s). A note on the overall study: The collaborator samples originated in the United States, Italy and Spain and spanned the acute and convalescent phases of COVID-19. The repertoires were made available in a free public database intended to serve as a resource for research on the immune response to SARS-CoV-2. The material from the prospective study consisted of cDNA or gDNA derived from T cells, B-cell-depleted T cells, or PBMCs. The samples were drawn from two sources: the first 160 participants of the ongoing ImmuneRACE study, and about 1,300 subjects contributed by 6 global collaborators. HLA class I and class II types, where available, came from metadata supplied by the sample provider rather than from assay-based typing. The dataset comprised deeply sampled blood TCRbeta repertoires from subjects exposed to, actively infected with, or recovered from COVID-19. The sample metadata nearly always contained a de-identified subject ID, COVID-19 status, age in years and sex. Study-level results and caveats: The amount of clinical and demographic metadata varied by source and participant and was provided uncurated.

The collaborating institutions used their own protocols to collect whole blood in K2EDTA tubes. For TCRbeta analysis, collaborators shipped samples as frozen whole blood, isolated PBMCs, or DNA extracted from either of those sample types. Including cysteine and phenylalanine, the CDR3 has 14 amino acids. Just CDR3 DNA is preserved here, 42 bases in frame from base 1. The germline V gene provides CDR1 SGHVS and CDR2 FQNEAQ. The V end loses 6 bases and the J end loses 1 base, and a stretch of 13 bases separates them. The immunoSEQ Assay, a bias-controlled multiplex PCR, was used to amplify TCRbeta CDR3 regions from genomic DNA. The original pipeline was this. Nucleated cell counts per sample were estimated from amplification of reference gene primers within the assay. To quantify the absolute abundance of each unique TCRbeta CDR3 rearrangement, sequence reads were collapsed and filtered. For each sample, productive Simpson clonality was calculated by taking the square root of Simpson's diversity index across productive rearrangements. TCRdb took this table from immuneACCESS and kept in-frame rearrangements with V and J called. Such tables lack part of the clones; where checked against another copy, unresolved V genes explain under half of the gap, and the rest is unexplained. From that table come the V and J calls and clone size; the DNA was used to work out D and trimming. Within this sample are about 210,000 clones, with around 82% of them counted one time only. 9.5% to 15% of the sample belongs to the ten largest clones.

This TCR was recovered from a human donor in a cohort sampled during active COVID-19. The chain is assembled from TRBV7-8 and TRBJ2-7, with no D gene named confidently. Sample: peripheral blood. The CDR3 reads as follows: CASREVTTSYEQYF. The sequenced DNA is TGTGCCAGCAGAGAGGTAACCACTTCCTACGAGCAGTACTTC.